This T cell receptor beta chain was recorded in a study of shared clonotypes between healthy human individuals. The naive CD8 population came from CD45RO-negative cells selected for CCR7, without terminally differentiated effector memory CD45RA+ cells. The data were produced by immunoSEQ multiplex PCR, yet TCRdb's version contains in-frame clones alone and is incomplete. The sample includes about 2 million clones, over 85% of them seen just once. Trimming pared 0 bases from V and 7 bases from J, leaving 7 bases between. This CDR3 contains 13 residues. Germline loops: CDR1 MNHEY, CDR2 SVGAGI. For this clone: The sample has other DNA sequences that encode this CDR3 too.

The clonotype was recovered from a man aged 18 to 30 in good health. Sequenced input: naive CD8+ T cells sorted from blood. The chain links TRBV6-5 to TRBJ2-1; D not resolved. Here the CDR3 DNA reads TGTGCCAGCAGTTACTCCTCTGGTAATGAGCAGTTCTTC. It is translated as CASSYSSGNEQFF.